Following are 27 T cell receptor beta chains from one sample sequenced in a study of shared clonotypes between healthy human individuals. Measured with immunoSEQ multiplex PCR; TCRdb has only the in-frame clones, and not every one. The sample lists 500,000 or so clones; approximately 95% were seen once. Sequencing was performed on naive CD4+ T cells sorted from blood. Subset reported: CD45RA+ positively selected. The source of these receptors is a woman younger than 45 in good health.

The chain links TRBV10-1 to TRBJ1-1; 7 positions agree with TRBD1. Germline V gene lookup returns CDR1 WNHNN and CDR2 SYGVQD (reference sequence). J was trimmed by 5 bases and V by 6 bases; bases with no gene match: 9. The CDR3 sequence is 14 residues long. CDR3: CASSASQGRTEAFF. The CDR3, as DNA: TGCGCCAGCAGCGCTTCACAGGGGAGGACTGAAGCTTTCTTT.

V gene TRBV5-8 combines with J gene TRBJ2-7, with 9 bases lining up with TRBD2. This CDR3 has 14 residues. The trim removed 4 bases at V and 6 bases at J, leaving 8 bases unmatched. CDR1 and CDR2 from the germline V gene are SGHTS and YDEGEE. CDR3 in amino acids: CASSRPLAGFEQYF. In DNA form, the CDR3 reads TGTGCCAGCAGCCGCCCTCTAGCGGGATTCGAGCAGTACTTC.

A single count supports this clone. This chain uses TRBV9 with TRBJ2-1, with D possibly being TRBD2 (6 bases). Between the trimmed V and J ends, which lost 0 bases and 5 bases, there was a span of 15 bases. There are 16 residues in the CDR3. Germline-derived CDR1 and CDR2 are SGDLS and YYNGEE. The CDR3 region has the DNA TGTGCCAGCAGCGTAGGGGGTAGCGGTATCGACAATGAGCAGTTCTTC. Protein: CASSVGGSGIDNEQFF. The full variable domain, in which reference TRBV9 and TRBJ2-1 provide the parts outside the CDR3, is DSGVTQTPKHLITATGQRVTLRCSPRSGDLSVYWYQQSLDQGLQFLIQYYNGEERAKGNILERFSAQQFPDLHSELNLSSLELGDSALYFCASSVGGSGIDNEQFFGPGTRLTVL.

This rearrangement joins TRBV2 to TRBJ2-2; the match to TRBD2 covers 13 bases. Germline V gene data show CDR1 as SNHLY and CDR2 as FYNNEI. The CDR3 has 16 amino acids. With V trimmed by 6 bases and J by 7 bases, 8 bases remained unmatched. CDR3 sequence reads: CASSAGLAGAVGELFF. CDR3 nucleotides: TGTGCCAGCAGCGCCGGACTAGCGGGAGCGGTCGGGGAGCTGTTTTTT.

V gene TRBV19 combines with J gene TRBJ2-2; 9 bases match TRBD1. Germline V gene sequence: CDR1 LNHDA, CDR2 SQIVND (reference sequence). The CDR3 is 13 residues long. Germline trimming cut 9 bases from V and 6 bases from J; bases unmatched to any gene: 5. The CDR3 nucleotides read TGTGCCAGCCGGGACAGGGAGTCCGGGGAGCTGTTTTTT. It codes for CASRDRESGELFF.

The chain is built from TRBV6-5 and TRBJ2-2; 10 nucleotides align to TRBD1. In germline, CDR1 is MNHEY, CDR2 SVGAGI. The V segment lost 5 bases and the J segment 7 bases; nucleotides outside the gene matches: 7. The CDR3 is 15 amino acids. The CDR3 is CASSNPGQGFGELFF. In DNA form, the CDR3 reads TGTGCCAGCAGTAATCCGGGACAGGGGTTCGGGGAGCTGTTTTTT.

V gene TRBV18 combines with J gene TRBJ2-7; 11 bases agree with TRBD1. Germline V gives CDR1 KGHSH, CDR2 LQKENI. The CDR3 runs 15 residues. Trimming cost V 4 bases and J 2 bases; bases outside gene matches: 4. This chain's CDR3 is CASSRPGQGAYEQYF. CDR3 nucleotide sequence: TGTGCCAGCTCACGGCCGGGACAGGGGGCCTACGAGCAGTACTTC.

The chain joins TRBV7-8 to TRBJ2-7, with 7 bases fitting TRBD2. The germline V gene encodes CDR1 SGHVS and CDR2 FQNEAQ. V lost 5 bases and J lost 1; bases outside the gene matches: 11. The CDR3 is 16 amino acids. DNA for the CDR3: TGTGCCAGCAGCCCTAGGAGGGCTAGCGGTTCCTACGAGCAGTACTTC. This gives the protein CASSPRRASGSYEQYF. Complete variable domain (other parts from reference TRBV7-8 and TRBJ2-7): GAGVSQSPRYKVAKRGQDVALRCDPISGHVSLFWYQQALGQGPEFLTYFQNEAQLDKSGLPSDRFFAERPEGSVSTLKIQRTQQEDSAVYLCASSPRRASGSYEQYFGPGTRLTVT.

The gene calls are TRBV27 and TRBJ2-3; no clear D gene. The CDR3 is made up of 13 amino acids. The ends were cut back, 4 bases at V and 0 bases at J, with 5 bases in the middle. The germline gives CDR1 MNHEY, CDR2 SMNVEV (reference sequence). The CDR3 loop is CASSWGSTDTQYF. For the CDR3, the DNA is TGTGCCAGCAGTTGGGGTAGCACAGATACGCAGTATTTT.

DNA for the CDR3: TGCGCCAGCAGCCATAAGGAGGCTAGCGGGAGCAGCGAGCAGTACTTC. It codes for CASSHKEASGSSEQYF. V gene TRBV5-1 combines with J gene TRBJ2-7; TRBD2 agrees at 10 bases. Per germline, CDR1 SGHRS and CDR2 YFSETQ. With V trimmed by 4 bases and J by 6 bases, 13 bases remained unmatched. The CDR3 is 16 amino acids.

This clone occurred a few times. The chain links TRBV6-1 to TRBJ2-5; possibly TRBD1 for D (7 bases). The CDR3 has 14 residues. CDR1 is MNHNS, CDR2 SASEGT, per germline. V was cut by 2 bases and J by 7 bases, with 14 bases left in between. The chain's CDR3 is CASSEMAGGGTQYF. The CDR3 DNA reads TGTGCCAGCAGTGAAATGGCAGGGGGAGGGACCCAGTACTTC.

V usage is TRBV2 and J usage is TRBJ1-4; D ambiguous. CDR1 SNHLY and CDR2 FYNNEI come from the germline V gene. V was shortened by 4 bases and J by 8 bases, with 14 bases between the two germline ends. The CDR3 totals 14 residues. The CDR3, as DNA: TGTGCCAGCAGTGTTGGGGTGATAGGAGAAAAACTGTTTTTT. Its protein is CASSVGVIGEKLFF.

The V call is TRBV7-6, the J call TRBJ2-7; maybe TRBD2 (5 bases). Per germline, CDR1 SGHVS and CDR2 FNYEAQ. The CDR3 is 14 amino acids. V lost 2 bases and J 4 bases, leaving 12 bases between the germline ends. This chain's CDR3 is CASSLFGELYEQYF. The CDR3 DNA sequence: TGTGCCAGCAGCTTATTCGGGGAATTATACGAGCAGTACTTC.

The chain couples TRBV9 to TRBJ1-3; no reliable D call. Trimming took off 4 bases at V and 0 bases at J, with 8 bases between the two ends. Germline CDR1 is SGDLS and CDR2 is YYNGEE. The CDR3 is made up of 14 amino acids. CDR3: CASSIRSSGNTIYF. The CDR3 DNA reads TGTGCCAGCAGCATCAGGAGCTCTGGAAACACCATATATTTT.

The rearrangement joins TRBV11-3 to TRBJ2-7; 7 nucleotides match TRBD2. Germline V gene sequence: CDR1 SGHNT, CDR2 YENEEA. The CDR3 extends over 14 amino acids. V dropped 5 bases and J dropped 5; count of bases not matched to a gene: 9. The DNA of the CDR3 is TGTGCCAGCAGCCACGGGGGGTCTGGCCACGAGCAGTACTTC. The encoded protein is CASSHGGSGHEQYF.

This chain links TRBV30 with TRBJ2-1; D call uncertain. Trimming cost V 4 bases and J 9 bases, with 10 bases left between them. CDR3 size: 11 residues. From germline, CDR1 is GTSNPN and CDR2 SVGIG (reference sequence). The DNA of the CDR3 is TGTGCCTGGATCTCAGGCGGTGAGCAGTTCTTC. Encoded protein: CAWISGGEQFF.

DNA for the CDR3: TGTGCCAGCGCCACCACAGGGGGCATTACCTATGGCTACACCTTC. It translates to CASATTGGITYGYTF. This rearrangement joins TRBV6-1 to TRBJ1-2; TRBD1 matches at 9 bases. CDR3 length: 15 amino acids. CDR1 is MNHNS, CDR2 SASEGT, per germline. V shed 8 bases, J shed 4 bases, and the junction held 11 bases outside the gene matches.

This chain links TRBV29-1 with TRBJ2-7; D perhaps matches TRBD2 (5 bases). Trimming shortened V by 4 bases and J by 3 bases, and 7 bases separated the two germline ends. The germline V gene encodes CDR1 SQVTM and CDR2 ANQGSEA. The CDR3 is made up of 11 amino acids. CDR3 sequence reads: CSVGTLYEQYF. The CDR3 DNA reads TGCAGCGTTGGGACTCTCTACGAGCAGTACTTC.

The V and J genes are TRBV6-5 and TRBJ1-5; the D is unclear. This CDR3 is built from 13 residues. From germline, CDR1 is MNHEY and CDR2 SVGAGI. Between the trimmed V and J ends, which lost 6 bases and 7 bases, there was a span of 13 bases. The CDR3 is CASRRSYMQPQHF. CDR3 nucleotide sequence: TGTGCCAGCAGGAGGTCTTATATGCAGCCCCAGCATTTT.

CDR3 in DNA: TGTGCCAGCAGTTTCCTACCCCCAGGGGCAGGTCAGCCCCAGCATTTT. Translating gives CASSFLPPGAGQPQHF. The chain couples TRBV6-5 to TRBJ1-5, with D maybe TRBD1 (6 bases). The V gene lost 4 bases and the J gene lost 6 bases, with 19 bases spanning the gap. CDR3 size: 16 residues. CDR1 and CDR2 (germline): MNHEY, SVGAGI.

The V and J genes are TRBV27 and TRBJ1-5; 7 bases are a match to TRBD1. CDR1 and CDR2 from the germline V gene are MNHEY and SMNVEV (reference sequence). The V segment lost 3 bases and the J segment 0 bases; nucleotides outside the gene matches: 2. The CDR3 is 15 amino acids. The CDR3 region has the DNA TGTGCCAGCAGTTTGGGACAGTATAGCAATCAGCCCCAGCATTTT. Translated: CASSLGQYSNQPQHF.

The chain links TRBV28 to TRBJ2-1; TRBD1 matches at 12 bases. V shed 5 bases and J 10 bases; nucleotides not matched to a gene: 9. Germline V gene data show CDR1 as MDHEN and CDR2 as SYDVKM. The CDR3 runs to 15 residues. The CDR3 DNA reads TGTGCCAGCAGTAGACCGGGACAGGGGGCAAGAGAGCAGTTCTTC. Translating gives CASSRPGQGAREQFF.

The chain combines TRBV27 with TRBJ1-2; 7 bases line up with TRBD1. CDR3 length equals 14 residues. V was clipped by 5 bases and J by 10 bases; unmatched bases: 13. Germline V lookup: CDR1 MNHEY, CDR2 SMNVEV (reference sequence). Written as DNA, the CDR3 is TGTGCCAGCAGTCCGAGACAGGGTTCTCTGTCCTACACCTTC. As protein: CASSPRQGSLSYTF.

J is TRBJ2-1 and V is TRBV19; 8 nucleotides match TRBD2. CDR3 size: 15 residues. J was trimmed by 4 bases and V by 6 bases; bases with no gene match: 8. Germline values: CDR1 LNHDA, CDR2 SQIVND (reference sequence). CDR3 region: CASSTRGGWYNEQFF. In nucleotides, the CDR3 is TGTGCCAGTAGCACCCGGGGGGGATGGTACAATGAGCAGTTCTTC.

V usage is TRBV7-2 and J usage is TRBJ2-5; D gene uncertain. The V end was cut by 4 bases, the J end by 0 bases, with 15 bases between. This CDR3 contains 16 residues. Germline V lookup: CDR1 SGHTA, CDR2 FQGNSA. CDR3 loop: CASSSDITSYQETQYF. The CDR3, as DNA: TGTGCCAGCAGCTCCGACATAACCTCGTACCAAGAGACCCAGTACTTC.

The V gene is TRBV10-3, the J gene TRBJ2-7; 11 nucleotides agree with TRBD2. The length of the CDR3 is 16 residues. Unmatched junction bases numbered 8, after V lost 6 bases and J lost 1 base. In germline, CDR1 is ENHRY, CDR2 SYGVKD. In nucleotides, the CDR3 is TGTGCCATCAGGAAGGGACTAGCGGAAGGATCCTACGAGCAGTACTTC. It codes for CAIRKGLAEGSYEQYF.

This clone was found a few times. The chain links TRBV10-1 to TRBJ2-7, with 7 bases fitting TRBD1. J gave up 4 bases and V 3 bases, and 6 bases lay outside the gene matches. Germline CDR1 and CDR2: WNHNN and SYGVQD (reference sequence). CDR3 length equals 14 residues. Here the CDR3 reads CASSEGGRPYEQYF. DNA of the CDR3: TGCGCCAGCAGTGAAGGGGGCAGGCCGTACGAGCAGTACTTC.